Presented here are 7 T cell receptor beta chains from one specimen sequenced in a study of vaccination and CD4 T cells after COVID-19. The Oncomine TCR Beta short-read assay was what sequenced the DNA obtained from cultured CD4+ T cells. TCRdb analysed the PCR reads with MiXCR anew, one entry per CDR3 protein. The table shows 12,000 or so distinct CDR3 sequences, with 50% to 60% occurring only once. The treatment denotes: roughly ten-day PBMC culture with coronavirus spike peptide pools or control peptides (ViraFEST assay). The antigens these receptors bind are not known. The material sequenced was CD4+ T cells from blood, cultured in vitro. These receptors were taken from a human donor who had recovered from COVID-19.

The chain couples TRBV7-2 to TRBJ2-3; 8 positions agree with TRBD2. The CDR3 extends over 16 amino acids. Per the germline V gene, CDR1 is SGHTA and CDR2 is FQGNSA. The J segment lost 0 bases and the V segment lost 4 bases, leaving 6 bases of the junction unmatched. CDR3 protein: CASSSGVAGSTDTQYF. CDR3 bases: TGTGCCAGCAGCTCTGGGGTAGCGGGGAGCACAGATACGCAGTATTTT.

This chain joins TRBV25-1 and TRBJ2-7; tentatively, D is TRBD2 (5 bases). Trimming cost V 6 bases and J 9 bases, with 6 bases left between them. Looked up from germline, CDR1 is MGHDK and CDR2 is SYGVNS. The CDR3 has 9 amino acids. The CDR3 loop is CASSAGQYF. For the CDR3, the DNA is TGTGCCAGCAGCGCGGGGCAGTACTTC.

The chain joins TRBV6-2 or TRBV6-3 to TRBJ2-5; D is undetermined. The CDR3 covers 14 residues. The V end was cut by 2 bases, the J end by 0 bases, with 7 bases between. Germline CDR1 and CDR2: MNHEY and SVGEGT. CDR3 residues: CASSYGPNQETQYF. The CDR3 DNA follows: TGTGCCAGCAGTTACGGTCCCAACCAAGAGACCCAGTACTTC.

The rearrangement uses TRBV30 and TRBJ1-6; 7 bases fit TRBD1. This CDR3 spans 13 amino acids. The V gene end was trimmed by 5 bases and the J gene end by 2 bases; junction bases not matched to a gene: 0. Germline CDR1 and CDR2: GTSNPN and SVGIG (reference sequence). The CDR3 loop reads CAWDRAYNSPLHF. The CDR3 DNA follows: TGTGCCTGGGACAGGGCCTATAATTCACCCCTCCACTTT.

The CDR3 protein is CSARDGRDNEKLFF. The DNA for the CDR3 is TGCAGTGCTAGAGATGGGAGGGACAATGAAAAACTGTTTTTT. This rearrangement joins TRBV20-1 to TRBJ1-4; a possible D gene is TRBD1 (5 bases). This CDR3 contains 14 residues. V gave up 0 bases and J gave up 5 bases, with 10 bases separating them. CDR1 is DFQATT, CDR2 SNEGSKA, per germline (reference sequence).

This clonotype occurred once. This chain connects TRBV20-1 to TRBJ2-5; TRBD2 agrees at 8 bases. V lost 5 bases and J lost 2; bases outside the gene matches: 7. This CDR3 has 14 residues. Germline assignment: CDR1 DFQATT and CDR2 SNEGSKA (reference sequence). CDR3 coding DNA: TGCAGTGCTCAAACCGGGGGGGGGCAAGAGACCCAGTACTTC. Its protein product is CSAQTGGGQETQYF.

The genes are TRBV5-3 and TRBJ1-2; 7 bases line up with TRBD1. TRBV5-3 is an ORF for which the function is uncertain. The CDR3 sequence is 13 residues long. The J segment lost 4 bases and the V segment lost 8 bases, leaving 8 bases of the junction unmatched. The CDR3 loop reads CASSNQGGYGYTF. CDR3 nucleotide sequence: TGTGCCAGCAGTAATCAGGGGGGCTATGGCTACACCTTC.